The 2 T cell receptor beta chains presented below share a single source sample, sequenced in a study of metastatic and nonmetastatic thyroid tumors. TCRdb called clones again from the PCR reads with MiXCR. The sample contains some 18,000 clones, 34% of which appear only once. Treatment of any kind had been given to no patient before thyroid surgery. Sample: tumor tissue. The receptors were sampled from a male donor with papillary thyroid cancer or a benign thyroid nodule (not recorded which). Some clones in this sample may be carry-over from other donors' samples.

CDR3 amino acids: CASDLLPGQGRVGYTF. The CDR3 DNA reads as TGTGCCAGCGACTTACTGCCGGGACAGGGAAGAGTTGGCTACACCTTC. V is TRBV2 and J is TRBJ1-2; TRBD1 matches at 9 bases. The CDR3 covers 16 residues. In germline, CDR1 is SNHLY, CDR2 FYNNEI. The V segment lost 8 bases and the J segment 7 bases; nucleotides outside the gene matches: 17.

This clone occurred many times. The chain carries TRBV19 and TRBJ2-2; TRBD2 agrees at 9 bases. Trimming at V came to 1 base and at J to 9 bases, leaving 6 bases not matched to a gene. The CDR3 length is 15 residues. Germline CDR1 reads LNHDA; CDR2 reads SQIVND (reference sequence). CDR3 sequence (DNA): TGTGCCAGTAGTATAGTCTCTAGCGGGACGAGGGAGCTGTTTTTT. This gives the protein CASSIVSSGTRELFF.